Below, 20 T cell receptor beta chains from the same sample are listed, as sequenced in a study of early T cells in non-severe SARS-CoV-2 infection. TCRdb independently ran MiXCR on the 5' RACE reads; one entry per CDR3 protein. The sample holds roughly 54,000 distinct CDR3 sequences; roughly 5.5% are singletons and the top ten take about 6.8%. The specimen sequenced was whole blood. The origin of the receptors is an adult who was a healthcare worker with PCR-confirmed SARS-CoV-2 infection or an uninfected control (not recorded which).

V gene TRBV12-3 or TRBV12-4 combines with J gene TRBJ2-4, with TRBD1 identical over 8 bases. After removal of 5 bases from V and 3 bases from J, the junction contained 6 bases not matched to a gene. CDR3 length equals 15 residues. As DNA, the CDR3 is TGTGCCAGCAGTCTGCAGGGGGCGGGCAAAAACATTCAGTACTTC. It yields the protein CASSLQGAGKNIQYF.

This clonotype showed up many times. The chain links TRBV12-3 or TRBV12-4 to TRBJ1-5, with 9 nucleotides matching TRBD1. J lost 7 bases, V lost 3 bases, and 7 bases had no gene match. This CDR3 is 15 amino acids long. CDR3 in DNA: TGTGCCAGCAGTTTGGGACAGGGTACGGGGCAGCCCCAGCATTTT. It translates to CASSLGQGTGQPQHF.

The chain's CDR3 is CASSFSGAGELFF. The DNA of the CDR3 is TGTGCCAGCAGCTTTAGTGGGGCCGGGGAGCTGTTTTTT. V usage is TRBV5-4 and J usage is TRBJ2-2; D remains ambiguous. The CDR3 has 13 residues. V lost 2 bases and J 6 bases, leaving 8 bases between the germline ends. CDR1 SGHNT and CDR2 YYREEE come from the germline V gene (reference sequence).

This clonotype came up a few times. The chain employs TRBV2 and TRBJ1-2; perhaps TRBD1 as D (6 bases). Germline CDR1 and CDR2: SNHLY and FYNNEI. Deletions cut 6 bases from V and 7 bases from J, with 18 bases between. This CDR3 has 14 amino acids. The CDR3 spells CASSLDRYTGGYTF. CDR3 bases: TGTGCCAGCAGCCTCGACAGGTACACCGGTGGCTACACCTTC.

The table lists this clonotype with many counts. The chain combines TRBV7-6 with TRBJ1-5; tentatively, D is TRBD1 (5 bases). Looked up from germline, CDR1 is SGHVS and CDR2 is FNYEAQ. The CDR3 covers 16 residues. The V gene lost 2 bases and the J gene lost 2 bases, with 13 bases spanning the gap. The CDR3 DNA is TGTGCCAGCAGCTTAACCCAGGGATTTGGCAATCAGCCCCAGCATTTT. It translates to CASSLTQGFGNQPQHF. The whole variable domain, filled in from reference TRBV7-6 and TRBJ1-5, reads GAGVSQSPRYKVTKRGQDVALRCDPISGHVSLYWYRQALGQGPEFLTYFNYEAQQDKSGLPNDRFSAERPEGSISTLTIQRTEQRDSAMYRCASSLTQGFGNQPQHFGDGTRLSIL.

This clonotype was counted ten times or more. V gene TRBV30 combines with J gene TRBJ2-5, with 9 bases identical to TRBD1. The CDR3 has 15 amino acids. CDR1 is GTSNPN and CDR2 is SVGIG in the germline V gene (reference sequence). Germline trimming cut 2 bases from V and 4 bases from J; bases unmatched to any gene: 8. The CDR3 DNA reads TGTGCCTGGAGTCGAAGGGACAGGGAAGGAGAGACCCAGTACTTC. It specifies CAWSRRDREGETQYF.

This clonotype was seen at least ten times. V is TRBV7-3 and J is TRBJ2-7, with TRBD2 matching 10 bases. The germline CDR1 and CDR2 sequences are SGHTA and FQGTGA. There are 16 residues in the CDR3. V shed 5 bases, J shed 2 bases, and the junction held 9 bases outside the gene matches. The DNA of the CDR3 is TGTGCCAGCAGCCTAAGCCCTAGCGGGGGTACCTACGAGCAGTACTTC. Amino acids: CASSLSPSGGTYEQYF.

This clonotype has only a few counts. The V call is TRBV18, the J call TRBJ2-6, with 7 bases lining up with TRBD1. Germline CDR1 KGHSH, CDR2 LQKENI. V dropped 2 bases and J dropped 0; count of bases not matched to a gene: 13. This CDR3 region has 20 residues. The chain's CDR3 is CASSPLSLAGGPSGANVLTF. CDR3 nucleotides: TGTGCCAGCTCACCATTATCTCTGGCAGGGGGACCCTCTGGGGCCAACGTCCTGACTTTC.

This clonotype was recorded many times. CDR3 sequence (DNA): TGTGCCAGCAGCTATGACAGGGGGGGAAGCACAGATACGCAGTATTTT. Translated, it gives CASSYDRGGSTDTQYF. This sequence joins TRBV11-1 and TRBJ2-3, with 9 nucleotides matching TRBD1. J was trimmed by 0 bases and V by 4 bases; bases with no gene match: 5. The CDR3 loop spans 16 amino acids. From germline, CDR1 is SGHAT and CDR2 FQDESV (reference sequence).

This clonotype was seen many times. The chain couples TRBV4-1 to TRBJ1-6; the D is unclear. Germline loops: CDR1 MGHRA, CDR2 YSYEKL. V lost 3 bases, J lost 7 bases, and 22 bases lay in between. The length of the CDR3 is 18 residues. The CDR3 reads CASSQLDLLPIPNSPLHF. The CDR3 DNA reads TGCGCCAGCAGCCAGCTCGATCTGCTCCCAATACCAAATTCACCCCTCCACTTT.

Ten or more counts support this clonotype. The V gene is TRBV11-3, the J gene TRBJ1-1, with D hard to call. Germline CDR1 reads SGHNT; CDR2 reads YENEEA. V was cut by 2 bases and J by 6 bases, with 10 bases left in between. The CDR3 has 13 amino acids. The CDR3 bases are TGTGCCAGCAGCTTACGTCGAGGTTCTGAAGCTTTCTTT. Translated: CASSLRRGSEAFF.

This clonotype was picked up a small number of times. The rearrangement links TRBV4-1 to TRBJ1-2; D is unclear. Trimming took off 0 bases at V and 7 bases at J, with 12 bases between the two ends. Germline CDR1 reads MGHRA; CDR2 reads YSYEKL. The CDR3 is 14 amino acids. CDR3 coding DNA: TGCGCCAGCAGCCAAGAGATCTTCGTGGCTGGCTACACCTTC. This gives the protein CASSQEIFVAGYTF.

There are a few counts of this clonotype. The J gene is TRBJ2-1, the V gene TRBV13; 11 bases are a match to TRBD2. Germline V gene lookup returns CDR1 PRHDT and CDR2 FYEKMQ (reference sequence). The CDR3 runs to 18 residues. V lost 2 bases, J lost 1 base, and 7 bases stayed unmatched. Here the CDR3 DNA reads TGTGCCAGCAGCTTAAGACCTAGCGGGGGGAAATCCTACAATGAGCAGTTCTTC. Translated, it gives CASSLRPSGGKSYNEQFF.

This clonotype was recorded a few times. CDR3 protein: CASSFTAGELFF. The CDR3 DNA follows: TGTGCCAGCAGCTTTACAGCCGGGGAGCTGTTTTTT. The chain recombines TRBV7-8 with TRBJ2-2; D gene unclear. Germline loops: CDR1 SGHVS, CDR2 FQNEAQ. The V gene lost 3 bases and the J gene lost 6 bases, with 5 bases spanning the gap. This CDR3 is 12 amino acids long.

Concerning this clonotype itself: Given the absence of the conserved phenylalanine or tryptophan at the CDR3 end, a read error is likely. CDR3 DNA: TGCAGTGCTAGAGCCCTAGATCCTAAGATCTACGAGCAGTACCTC. Amino acid sequence: CSARALDPKIYEQYL. The J gene is TRBJ2-7, the V gene TRBV20-1; D call uncertain. The V gene lost 1 base and the J gene lost 3 bases, with 16 bases spanning the gap. CDR1 and CDR2 from the germline V gene are DFQATT and SNEGSKA (reference sequence). The length of the CDR3 is 15 residues.

The chain couples TRBV12-3 or TRBV12-4 to TRBJ1-5; 7 bases are a match to TRBD1. This CDR3 is built from 16 residues. The V gene end was trimmed by 5 bases and the J gene end by 7 bases; junction bases not matched to a gene: 14. The CDR3 protein is CASSTERTGARQPQHF. CDR3 coding DNA: TGTGCCAGCAGTACCGAGAGAACAGGGGCGAGACAGCCCCAGCATTTT.

This clonotype was counted ten times or more. The rearrangement joins TRBV11-3 to TRBJ2-2, with TRBD1 matching over 7 bases. CDR1 and CDR2 (germline): SGHNT, YENEEA. J was trimmed by 6 bases and V by 1 base; bases with no gene match: 5. This CDR3 contains 15 residues. Here the CDR3 reads CASSLVGTAAGELFF. CDR3 nucleotides: TGTGCCAGCAGCTTAGTAGGGACAGCCGCCGGGGAGCTGTTTTTT. The full variable domain, rest sourced from reference TRBV11-3 and TRBJ2-2, is EAGVVQSPRYKIIEKKQPVAFWCNPISGHNTLYWYLQNLGQGPELLIRYENEEAVDDSQLPKDRFSAERLKGVDSTLKIQPAELGDSAVYLCASSLVGTAAGELFFGEGSRLTVL.

The rearrangement links TRBV28 to TRBJ2-7; D call uncertain. Trimming removed 2 bases at V and 5 bases at J, with 19 bases between. The CDR3 length is 16 residues. From germline, CDR1 is MDHEN and CDR2 SYDVKM. CDR3 region: CASSLLSGARANEQYF. As DNA, the CDR3 is TGTGCCAGCAGTTTACTCTCAGGAGCTCGGGCCAACGAGCAGTACTTC.

This clonotype was counted ten times or more. This sequence joins TRBV7-8 and TRBJ2-7; D gene unclear. Germline V gene sequence: CDR1 SGHVS, CDR2 FQNEAQ. CDR3 length: 10 amino acids. The V gene lost 6 bases and the J gene lost 3 bases, with 3 bases spanning the gap. The CDR3 loop is CASRDYEQYF. The DNA for the CDR3 is TGTGCCAGCAGGGACTACGAGCAGTACTTC.

This clonotype was observed many times. This chain uses TRBV7-6 with TRBJ2-3; TRBD1 or TRBD2 may be the D gene (6 bases each). CDR3 length equals 18 residues. In germline, CDR1 is SGHVS, CDR2 FNYEAQ. The V end lost 1 base, the J end lost 2 bases, and 19 bases lay between the germline ends. DNA for the CDR3: TGTGCCAGCAGCTTAGAGGGGGGACCGGGACCACACACAGATACGCAGTATTTT. As protein: CASSLEGGPGPHTDTQYF.